This TCR beta chain was retrieved from a study of blood T cell repertoires in COVID-19. The wider study: Some COVID-19 samples were acute and others convalescent; all came from the United States, Italy and Spain. Sources were T cells, B-cell-depleted T cells, or PBMCs; the material itself was cDNA or gDNA.

Authors' analysis steps: Quantification of nucleated cells was approximated via reference gene primer amplification. Data came from immunoSEQ multiplex PCR; TCRdb stores just in-frame clones and leaves some out. That table supplies the V and J calls and clone size; D and trimming were determined from the DNA. The profile covers some 110,000 clones, with 75% to 90% appearing a single time and less than 5% taken by the ten largest. Germline CDR1 LGHDT, CDR2 YNNKEL (reference sequence). Trimming shortened V by 1 base and J by 9 bases, and 16 bases separated the two germline ends. The CDR3 length is 15 residues.

Sequencing was carried out using peripheral blood. The receptor's source is a man in his forties or fifties with acute or convalescent COVID-19. The rearrangement joins TRBV3-1 (or the pseudogene TRBV3-2) to TRBJ2-1; no definite D call. In DNA form, the CDR3 reads TGTGCCAGCAGCCAAGGGAGATTAAGGTCTGGTGAGCAGTTCTTC. It translates to CASSQGRLRSGEQFF.